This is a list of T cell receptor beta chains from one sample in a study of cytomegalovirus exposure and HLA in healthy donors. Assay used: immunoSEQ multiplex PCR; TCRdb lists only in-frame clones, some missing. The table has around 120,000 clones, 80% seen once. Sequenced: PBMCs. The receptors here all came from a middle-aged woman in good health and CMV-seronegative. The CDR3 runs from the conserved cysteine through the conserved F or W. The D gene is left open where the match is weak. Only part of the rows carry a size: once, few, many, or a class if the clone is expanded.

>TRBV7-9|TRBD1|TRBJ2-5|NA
TGTGCCAGCAGCTTAGTAACAGGGGGCTCGGAGACCCAGTACTTC
CASSLVTGGSETQYF
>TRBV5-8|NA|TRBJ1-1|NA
TGTGCCAGCAGCCCGTTCCGGGACTCAGTCACTGAAGCTTTCTTT
CASSPFRDSVTEAFF
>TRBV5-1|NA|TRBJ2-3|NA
TGCGCCAGCAGCTTGGGGGCAGAAACTAGCACAGATACGCAGTATTTT
CASSLGAETSTDTQYF
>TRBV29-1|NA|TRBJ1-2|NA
TGCAGCGTTGAATTGGAAGGGGGACATCTCTATGGCTACACCTTC
CSVELEGGHLYGYTF
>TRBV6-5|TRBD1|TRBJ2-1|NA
TGTGCCAGCAGTTACCGACCTACAGGGGAGAATGAGCAGTTCTTC
CASSYRPTGENEQFF
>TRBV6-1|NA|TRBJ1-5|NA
TGTGCCAGCAGTGAAGGGAGGTCAAACAATCAGCCCCAGCATTTT
CASSEGRSNNQPQHF
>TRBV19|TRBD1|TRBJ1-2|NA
TGTGCCAGTAGTAGCGGACAGGGAAGTGGCTACACCTTC
CASSSGQGSGYTF
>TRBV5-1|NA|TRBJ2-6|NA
TGCGCCAGCAGCTTGGGGGTATGGTTGGGAGCAAGTCCCTCTGGGGCCAACGTCCTGACTTTC
CASSLGVWLGASPSGANVLTF
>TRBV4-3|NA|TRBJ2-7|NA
TGCGCCAGCAGCCAAGGCGGGACAGATGACTACGAGCAGTACTTC
CASSQGGTDDYEQYF
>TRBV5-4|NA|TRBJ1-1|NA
TGTGCCAGCAGCTCAGCGTCGAACACTGAAGCTTTCTTT
CASSSASNTEAFF
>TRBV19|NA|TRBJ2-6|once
TGTGCCAGTAATTTCATCAGGTTCTCTGGGGCCAACGTCCTGACTTTC
CASNFIRFSGANVLTF
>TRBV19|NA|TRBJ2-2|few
TGTGCCAGTAGTACGGCAGGGGGGACCGGGGAGCTGTTTTTT
CASSTAGGTGELFF